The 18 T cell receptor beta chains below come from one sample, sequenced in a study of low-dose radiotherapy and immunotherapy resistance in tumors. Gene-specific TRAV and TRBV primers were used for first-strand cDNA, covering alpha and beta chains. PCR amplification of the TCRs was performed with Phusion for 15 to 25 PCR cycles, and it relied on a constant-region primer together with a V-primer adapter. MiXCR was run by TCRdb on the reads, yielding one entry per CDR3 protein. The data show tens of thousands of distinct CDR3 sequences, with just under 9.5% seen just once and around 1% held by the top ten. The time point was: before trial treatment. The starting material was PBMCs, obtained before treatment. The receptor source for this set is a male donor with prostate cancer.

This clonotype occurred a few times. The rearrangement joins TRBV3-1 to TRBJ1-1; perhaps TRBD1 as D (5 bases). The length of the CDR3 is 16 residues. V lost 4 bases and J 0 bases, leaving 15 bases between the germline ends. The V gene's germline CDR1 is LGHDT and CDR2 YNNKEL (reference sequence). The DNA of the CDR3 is TGTGCCAGCAGCCGCGGACACGGAATAATGAACACTGAAGCTTTCTTT. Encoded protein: CASSRGHGIMNTEAFF.

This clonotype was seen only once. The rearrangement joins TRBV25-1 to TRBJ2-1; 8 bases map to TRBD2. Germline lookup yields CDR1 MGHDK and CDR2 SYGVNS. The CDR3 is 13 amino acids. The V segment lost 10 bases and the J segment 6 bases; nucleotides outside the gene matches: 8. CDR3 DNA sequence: TGTGCCATCCCGGGAGGGGCGCGCAATGAGCAGTTCTTC. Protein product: CAIPGGARNEQFF.

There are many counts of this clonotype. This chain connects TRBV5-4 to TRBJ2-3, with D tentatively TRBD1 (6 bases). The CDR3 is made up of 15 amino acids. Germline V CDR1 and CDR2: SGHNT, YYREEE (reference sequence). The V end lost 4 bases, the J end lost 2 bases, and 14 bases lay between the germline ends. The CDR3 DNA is TGTGCCAGCAGCGACCGGGACAAGTTCACAGATACGCAGTATTTT. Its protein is CASSDRDKFTDTQYF.

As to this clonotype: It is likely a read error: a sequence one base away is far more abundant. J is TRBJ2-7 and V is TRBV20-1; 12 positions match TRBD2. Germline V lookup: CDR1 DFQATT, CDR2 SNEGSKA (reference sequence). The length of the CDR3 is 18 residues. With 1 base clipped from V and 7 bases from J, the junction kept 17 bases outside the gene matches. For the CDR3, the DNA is TGCAGTGCTAGAGGTCTGACTAGCGGGAGTAACTCCTACAATGAGCAGTACTTC. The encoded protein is CSARGLTSGSNSYNEQYF.

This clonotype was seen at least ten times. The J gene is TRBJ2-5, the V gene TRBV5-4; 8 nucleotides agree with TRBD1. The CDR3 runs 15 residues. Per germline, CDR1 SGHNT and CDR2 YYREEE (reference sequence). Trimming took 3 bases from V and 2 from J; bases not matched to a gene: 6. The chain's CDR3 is CASSYGQGSQETQYF. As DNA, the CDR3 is TGTGCCAGCAGCTACGGACAGGGCTCTCAAGAGACCCAGTACTTC.

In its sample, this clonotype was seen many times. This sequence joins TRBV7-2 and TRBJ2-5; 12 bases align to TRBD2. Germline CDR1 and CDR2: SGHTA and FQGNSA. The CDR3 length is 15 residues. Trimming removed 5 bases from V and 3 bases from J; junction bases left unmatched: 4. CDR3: CASSRLAGVEETQYF. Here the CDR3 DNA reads TGTGCCAGCAGCCGACTAGCGGGAGTAGAAGAGACCCAGTACTTC. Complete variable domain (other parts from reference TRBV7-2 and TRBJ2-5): GAGVSQSPSNKVTEKGKDVELRCDPISGHTALYWYRQSLGQGLEFLIYFQGNSAPDKSGLPSDRFSAERTGGSVSTLTIQRTQQEDSAVYLCASSRLAGVEETQYFGPGTRLLVL.

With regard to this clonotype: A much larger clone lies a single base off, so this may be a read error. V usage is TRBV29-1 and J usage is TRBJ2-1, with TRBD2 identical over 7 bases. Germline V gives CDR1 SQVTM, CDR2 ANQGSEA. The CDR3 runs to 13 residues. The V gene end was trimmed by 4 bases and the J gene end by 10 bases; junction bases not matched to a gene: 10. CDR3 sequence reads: CSVGGGSEYEQFF. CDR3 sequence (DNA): TGCAGCGTTGGAGGCGGGAGTGAATACGAGCAGTTCTTC.

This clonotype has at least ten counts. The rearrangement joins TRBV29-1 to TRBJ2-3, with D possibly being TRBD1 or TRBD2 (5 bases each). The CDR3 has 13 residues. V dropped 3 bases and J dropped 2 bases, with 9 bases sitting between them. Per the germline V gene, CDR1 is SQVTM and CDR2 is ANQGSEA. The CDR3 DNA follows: TGCAGCGTTGAGACCGGGGCCACAGATACGCAGTATTTT. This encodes CSVETGATDTQYF.

DNA for the CDR3: TGTGCCAGCAGCCTTCGACATGATTCTTACAATGAGCAGTTCTTC. This sequence encodes CASSLRHDSYNEQFF. The chain employs TRBV9 and TRBJ2-1; no reliable D call. The CDR3 contains 15 residues. Looked up from germline, CDR1 is SGDLS and CDR2 is YYNGEE. Trimming pared 4 bases from V and 4 bases from J, leaving 15 bases between.

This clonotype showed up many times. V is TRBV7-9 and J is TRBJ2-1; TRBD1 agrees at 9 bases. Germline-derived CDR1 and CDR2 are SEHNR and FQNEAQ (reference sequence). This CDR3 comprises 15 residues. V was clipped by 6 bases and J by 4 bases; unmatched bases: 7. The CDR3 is CASRSAGTGYNEQFF. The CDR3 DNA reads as TGTGCCAGCAGATCGGCCGGGACAGGGTACAATGAGCAGTTCTTC.

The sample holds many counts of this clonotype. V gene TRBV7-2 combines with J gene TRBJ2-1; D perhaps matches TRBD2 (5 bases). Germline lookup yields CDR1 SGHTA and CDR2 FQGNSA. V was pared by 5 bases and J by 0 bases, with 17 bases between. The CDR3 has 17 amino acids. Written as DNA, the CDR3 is TGTGCCAGCAGCGCCATTACGGCGGGCAGCTCCTACAATGAGCAGTTCTTC. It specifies CASSAITAGSSYNEQFF.

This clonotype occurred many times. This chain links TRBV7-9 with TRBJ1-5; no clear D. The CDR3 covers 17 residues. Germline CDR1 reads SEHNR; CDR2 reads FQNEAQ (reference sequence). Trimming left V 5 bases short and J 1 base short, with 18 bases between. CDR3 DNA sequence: TGTGCCAGCAGCGCAGAAGGGCCCGAGATAAGCAATCAGCCCCAGCATTTT. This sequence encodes CASSAEGPEISNQPQHF. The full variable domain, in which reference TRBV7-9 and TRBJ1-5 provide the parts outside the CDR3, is DTGVSQNPRHKITKRGQNVTFRCDPISEHNRLYWYRQTLGQGPEFLTYFQNEAQLEKSRLLSDRFSAERPKGSFSTLEIQRTEQGDSAMYLCASSAEGPEISNQPQHFGDGTRLSIL.

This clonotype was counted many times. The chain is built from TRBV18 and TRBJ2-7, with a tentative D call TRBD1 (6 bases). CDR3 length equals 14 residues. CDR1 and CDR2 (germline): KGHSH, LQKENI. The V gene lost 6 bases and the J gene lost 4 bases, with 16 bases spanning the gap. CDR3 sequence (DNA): TGTGCCAGCTCCCCCTGGCAGGGGATTTACGAGCAGTACTTC. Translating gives CASSPWQGIYEQYF. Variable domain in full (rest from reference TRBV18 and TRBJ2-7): NAGVMQNPRHLVRRRGQEARLRCSPMKGHSHVYWYRQLPEEGLKFMVYLQKENIIDESGMPKERFSAEFPKEGPSILRIQQVVRGDSAAYFCASSPWQGIYEQYFGPGTRLTVT.

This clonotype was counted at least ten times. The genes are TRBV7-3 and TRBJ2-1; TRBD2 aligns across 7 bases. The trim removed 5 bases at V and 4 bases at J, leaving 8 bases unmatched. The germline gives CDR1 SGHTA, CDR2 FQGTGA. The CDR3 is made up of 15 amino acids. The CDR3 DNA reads TGTGCCAGCAGCCTTCGACTAGCTTCTTACAATGAGCAGTTCTTC. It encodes CASSLRLASYNEQFF.

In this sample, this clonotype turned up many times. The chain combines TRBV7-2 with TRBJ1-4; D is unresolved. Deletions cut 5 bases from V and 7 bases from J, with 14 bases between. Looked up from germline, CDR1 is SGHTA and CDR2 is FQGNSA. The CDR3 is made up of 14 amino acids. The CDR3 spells CASSRGVGSEKLFF. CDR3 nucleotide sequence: TGTGCCAGCAGCCGTGGGGTGGGTAGTGAAAAACTGTTTTTT.

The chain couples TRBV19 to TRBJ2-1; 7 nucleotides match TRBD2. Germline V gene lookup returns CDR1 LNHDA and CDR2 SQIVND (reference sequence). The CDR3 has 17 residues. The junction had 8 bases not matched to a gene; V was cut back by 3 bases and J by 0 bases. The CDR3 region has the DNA TGTGCCAGTAGTATCCTACTAGCGTCGAGCTCCTACAATGAGCAGTTCTTC. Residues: CASSILLASSSYNEQFF.

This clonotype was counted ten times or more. The CDR3 is CASSPTISVPYNEQFF. For the CDR3, the DNA is TGTGCCAGCAGTCCGACTATTTCCGTACCCTACAATGAGCAGTTCTTC. This chain connects TRBV12-3 or TRBV12-4 to TRBJ2-1; D may be TRBD2 (5 bases). V was clipped by 5 bases and J by 2 bases, with 16 bases between them. This CDR3 is 16 amino acids long.

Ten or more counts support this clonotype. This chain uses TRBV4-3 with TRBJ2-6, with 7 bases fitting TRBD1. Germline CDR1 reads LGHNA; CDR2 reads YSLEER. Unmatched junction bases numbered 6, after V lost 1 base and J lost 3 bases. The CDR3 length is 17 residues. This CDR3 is CASSQVGTGVGANVLTF. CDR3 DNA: TGCGCCAGCAGCCAAGTGGGAACAGGGGTTGGGGCCAACGTCCTGACTTTC.